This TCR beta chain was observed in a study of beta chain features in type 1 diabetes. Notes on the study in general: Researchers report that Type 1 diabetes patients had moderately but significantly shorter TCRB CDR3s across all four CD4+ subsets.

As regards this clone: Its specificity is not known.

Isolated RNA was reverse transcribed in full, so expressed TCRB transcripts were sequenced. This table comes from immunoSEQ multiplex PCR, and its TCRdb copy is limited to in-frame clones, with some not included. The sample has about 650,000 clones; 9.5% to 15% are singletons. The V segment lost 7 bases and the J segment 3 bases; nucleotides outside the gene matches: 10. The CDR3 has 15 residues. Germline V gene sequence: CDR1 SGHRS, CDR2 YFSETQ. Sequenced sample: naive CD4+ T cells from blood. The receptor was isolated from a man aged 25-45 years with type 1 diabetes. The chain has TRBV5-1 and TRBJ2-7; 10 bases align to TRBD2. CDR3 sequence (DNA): TGCGCCAGCGGCGAATCTAGCGGGGGATACTACGAGCAGTACTTC. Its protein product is CASGESSGGYYEQYF.